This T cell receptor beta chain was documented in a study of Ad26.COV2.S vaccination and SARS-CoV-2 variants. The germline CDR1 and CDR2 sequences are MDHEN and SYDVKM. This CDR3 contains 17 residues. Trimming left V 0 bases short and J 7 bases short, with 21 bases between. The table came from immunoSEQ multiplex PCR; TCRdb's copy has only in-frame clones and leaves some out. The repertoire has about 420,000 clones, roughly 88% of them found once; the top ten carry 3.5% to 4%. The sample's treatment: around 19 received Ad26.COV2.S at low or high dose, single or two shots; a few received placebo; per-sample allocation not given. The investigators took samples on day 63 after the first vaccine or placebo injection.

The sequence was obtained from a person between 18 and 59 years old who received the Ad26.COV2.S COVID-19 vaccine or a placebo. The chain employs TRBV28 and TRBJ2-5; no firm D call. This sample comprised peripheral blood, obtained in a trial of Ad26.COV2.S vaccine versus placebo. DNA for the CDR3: TGTGCCAGCAGTTTATGGGGCAGTAATACGGTATTAGGGACCCAGTACTTC. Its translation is CASSLWGSNTVLGTQYF.